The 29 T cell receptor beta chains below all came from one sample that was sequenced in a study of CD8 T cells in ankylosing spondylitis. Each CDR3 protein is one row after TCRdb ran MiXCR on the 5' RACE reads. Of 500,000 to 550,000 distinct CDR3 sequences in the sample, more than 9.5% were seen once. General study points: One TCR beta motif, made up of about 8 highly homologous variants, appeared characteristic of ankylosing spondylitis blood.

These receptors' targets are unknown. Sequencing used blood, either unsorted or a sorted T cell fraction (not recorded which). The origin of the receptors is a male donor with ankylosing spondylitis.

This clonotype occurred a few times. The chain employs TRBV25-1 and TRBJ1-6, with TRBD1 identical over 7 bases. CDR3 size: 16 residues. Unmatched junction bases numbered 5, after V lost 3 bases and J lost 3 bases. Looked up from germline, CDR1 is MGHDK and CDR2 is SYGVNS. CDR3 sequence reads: CASSDRGQLYNSPLHF. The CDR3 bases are TGTGCCAGCAGTGACCGGGGACAGCTCTATAATTCACCCCTCCACTTT.

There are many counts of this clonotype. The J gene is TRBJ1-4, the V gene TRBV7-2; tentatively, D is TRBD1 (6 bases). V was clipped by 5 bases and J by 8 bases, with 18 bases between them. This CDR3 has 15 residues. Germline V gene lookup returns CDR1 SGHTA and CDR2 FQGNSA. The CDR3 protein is CASSPQGTGREKLFF. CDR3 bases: TGTGCCAGCAGCCCACAAGGTACAGGGAGAGAAAAACTGTTTTTT.

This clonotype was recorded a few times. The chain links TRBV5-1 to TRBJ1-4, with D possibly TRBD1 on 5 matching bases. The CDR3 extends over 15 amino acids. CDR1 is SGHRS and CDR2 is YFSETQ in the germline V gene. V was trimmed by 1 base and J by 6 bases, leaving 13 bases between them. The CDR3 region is CASSLRAGKYEKLFF. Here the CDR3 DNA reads TGCGCCAGCAGCTTGAGGGCAGGGAAGTATGAAAAACTGTTTTTT.

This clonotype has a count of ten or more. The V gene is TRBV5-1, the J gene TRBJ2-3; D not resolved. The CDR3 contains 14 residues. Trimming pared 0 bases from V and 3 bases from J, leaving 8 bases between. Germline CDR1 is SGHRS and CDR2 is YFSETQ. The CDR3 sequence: CASSLADSTDTQYF. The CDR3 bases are TGCGCCAGCAGCTTGGCCGATAGTACAGATACGCAGTATTTT. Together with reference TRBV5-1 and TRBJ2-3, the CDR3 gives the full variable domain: KAGVTQTPRYLIKTRGQQVTLSCSPISGHRSVSWYQQTPGQGLQFLFEYFSETQRNKGNFPGRFSGRQFSNSRSEMNVSTLELGDSALYLCASSLADSTDTQYFGPGTRLTVL.

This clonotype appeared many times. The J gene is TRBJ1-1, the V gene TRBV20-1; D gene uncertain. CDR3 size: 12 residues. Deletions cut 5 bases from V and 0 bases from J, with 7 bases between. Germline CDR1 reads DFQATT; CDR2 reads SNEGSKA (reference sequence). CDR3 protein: CSARDLNTEAFF. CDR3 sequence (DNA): TGCAGTGCTCGGGATTTGAACACTGAAGCTTTCTTT.

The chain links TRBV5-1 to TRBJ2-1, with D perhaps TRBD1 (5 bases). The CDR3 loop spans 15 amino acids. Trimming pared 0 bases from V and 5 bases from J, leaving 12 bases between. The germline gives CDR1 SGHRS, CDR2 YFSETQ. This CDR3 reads CASSLVAGRDNEQFF. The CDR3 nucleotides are TGCGCCAGCAGCTTGGTAGCAGGGCGAGACAATGAGCAGTTCTTC.

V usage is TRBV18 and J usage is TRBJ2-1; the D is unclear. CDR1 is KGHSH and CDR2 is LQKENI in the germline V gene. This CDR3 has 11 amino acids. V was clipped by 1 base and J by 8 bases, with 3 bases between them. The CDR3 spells CASSPLHEQFF. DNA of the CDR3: TGTGCCAGCTCACCACTTCATGAGCAGTTCTTC.

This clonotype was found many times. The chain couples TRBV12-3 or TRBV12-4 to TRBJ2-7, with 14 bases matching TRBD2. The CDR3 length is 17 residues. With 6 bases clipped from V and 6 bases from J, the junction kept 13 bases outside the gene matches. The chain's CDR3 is CASSGLAGGPPTGEQYF. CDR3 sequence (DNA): TGTGCCAGCAGCGGACTAGCGGGAGGCCCTCCTACAGGCGAGCAGTACTTC.

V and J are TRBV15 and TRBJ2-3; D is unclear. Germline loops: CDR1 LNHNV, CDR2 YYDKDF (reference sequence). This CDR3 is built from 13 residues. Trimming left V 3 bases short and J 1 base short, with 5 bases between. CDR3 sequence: CATSSLRTDTQYF. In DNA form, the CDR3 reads TGTGCCACCAGCAGCCTCCGCACAGATACGCAGTATTTT.

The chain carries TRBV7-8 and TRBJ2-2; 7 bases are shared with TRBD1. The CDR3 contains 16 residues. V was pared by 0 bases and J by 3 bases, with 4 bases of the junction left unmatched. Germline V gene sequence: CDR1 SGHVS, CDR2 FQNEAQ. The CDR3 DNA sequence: TGTGCCAGCAGCTTAGCAGGGGGCGCGTACACCGGGGAGCTGTTTTTT. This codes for CASSLAGGAYTGELFF.

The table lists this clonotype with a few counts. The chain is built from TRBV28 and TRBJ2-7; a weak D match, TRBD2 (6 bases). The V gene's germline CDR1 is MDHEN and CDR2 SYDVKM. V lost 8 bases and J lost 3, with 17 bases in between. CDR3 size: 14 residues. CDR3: CASERRGGGYEQYV. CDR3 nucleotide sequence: TGTGCCAGCGAGCGTAGGGGAGGTGGCTACGAGCAGTACGTC.

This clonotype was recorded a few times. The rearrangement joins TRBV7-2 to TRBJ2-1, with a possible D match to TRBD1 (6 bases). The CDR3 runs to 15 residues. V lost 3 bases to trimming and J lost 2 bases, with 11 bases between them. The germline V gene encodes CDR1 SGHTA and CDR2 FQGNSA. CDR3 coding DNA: TGTGCCAGCAGCTTGGGGGCCATCACCTACAATGAGCAGTTCTTC. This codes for CASSLGAITYNEQFF.

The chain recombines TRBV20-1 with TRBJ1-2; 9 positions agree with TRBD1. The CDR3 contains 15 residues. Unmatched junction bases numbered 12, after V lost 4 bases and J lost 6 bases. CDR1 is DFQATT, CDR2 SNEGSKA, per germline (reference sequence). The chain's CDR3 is CSAKRRDRVTDGYTF. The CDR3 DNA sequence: TGCAGTGCTAAAAGAAGGGACAGGGTTACCGATGGCTACACCTTC.

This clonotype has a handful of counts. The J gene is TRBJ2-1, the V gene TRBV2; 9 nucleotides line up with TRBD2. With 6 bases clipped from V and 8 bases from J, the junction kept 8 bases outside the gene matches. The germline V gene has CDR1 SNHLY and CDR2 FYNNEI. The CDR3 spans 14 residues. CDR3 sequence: CASSALAGLDEQFF. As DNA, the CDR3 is TGTGCCAGCAGCGCTCTAGCGGGACTGGATGAGCAGTTCTTC.

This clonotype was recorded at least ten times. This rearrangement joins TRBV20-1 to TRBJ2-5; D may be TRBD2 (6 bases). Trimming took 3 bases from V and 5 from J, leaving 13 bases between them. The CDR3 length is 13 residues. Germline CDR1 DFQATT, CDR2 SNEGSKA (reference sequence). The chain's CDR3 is CSASPGGKETQYF. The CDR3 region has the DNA TGCAGTGCTAGTCCCGGGGGTAAGGAGACCCAGTACTTC.

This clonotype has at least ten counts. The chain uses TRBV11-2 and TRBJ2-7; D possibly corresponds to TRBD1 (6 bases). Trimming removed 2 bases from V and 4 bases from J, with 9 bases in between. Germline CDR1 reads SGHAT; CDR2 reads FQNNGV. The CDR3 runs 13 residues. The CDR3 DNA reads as TGTGCCAGCAGCTTAAACAGGGAGTACGAGCAGTACGTC. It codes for CASSLNREYEQYV.

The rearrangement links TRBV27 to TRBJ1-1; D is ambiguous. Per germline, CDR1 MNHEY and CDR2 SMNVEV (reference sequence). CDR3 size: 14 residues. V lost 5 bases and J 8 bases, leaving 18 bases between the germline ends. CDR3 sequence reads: CASSTGLAGPEAFF. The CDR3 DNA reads TGTGCCAGCAGTACGGGCCTGGCGGGTCCGGAAGCTTTCTTT.

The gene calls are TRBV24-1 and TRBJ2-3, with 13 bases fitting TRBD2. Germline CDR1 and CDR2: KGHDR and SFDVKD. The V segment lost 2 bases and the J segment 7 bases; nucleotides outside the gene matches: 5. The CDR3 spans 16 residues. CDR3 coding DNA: TGTGCCACCAGTGATTCACTAGCGGGAGGGATTTATACGCAGTATTTT. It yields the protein CATSDSLAGGIYTQYF.

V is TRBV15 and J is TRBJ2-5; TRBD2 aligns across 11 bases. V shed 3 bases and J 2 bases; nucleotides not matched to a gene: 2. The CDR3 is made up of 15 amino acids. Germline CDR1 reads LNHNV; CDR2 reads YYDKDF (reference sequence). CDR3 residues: CATSRASGRQETQYF. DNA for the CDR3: TGTGCCACCAGCAGGGCTAGCGGGAGGCAAGAGACCCAGTACTTC.

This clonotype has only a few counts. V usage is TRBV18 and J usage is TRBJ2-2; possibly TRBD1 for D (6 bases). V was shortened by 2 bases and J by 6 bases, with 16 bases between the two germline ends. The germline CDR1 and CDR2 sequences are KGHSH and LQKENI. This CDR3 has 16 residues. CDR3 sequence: CASSPTTGHHAGELFF. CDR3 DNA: TGTGCCAGCTCACCAACTACAGGGCATCACGCCGGGGAGCTGTTTTTT.

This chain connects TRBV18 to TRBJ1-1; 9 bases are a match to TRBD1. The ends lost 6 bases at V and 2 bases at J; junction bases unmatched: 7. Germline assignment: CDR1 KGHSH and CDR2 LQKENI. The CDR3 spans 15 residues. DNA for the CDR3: TGTGCCAGCTCGCCTCTGGACAGGGGTAACACTGAAGCTTTCTTT. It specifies CASSPLDRGNTEAFF.

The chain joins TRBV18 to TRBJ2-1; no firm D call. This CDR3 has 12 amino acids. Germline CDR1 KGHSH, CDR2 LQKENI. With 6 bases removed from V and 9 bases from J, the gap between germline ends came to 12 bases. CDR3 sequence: CASSLRNGEQFF. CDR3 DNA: TGTGCCAGCTCTCTGAGGAACGGTGAGCAGTTCTTC.

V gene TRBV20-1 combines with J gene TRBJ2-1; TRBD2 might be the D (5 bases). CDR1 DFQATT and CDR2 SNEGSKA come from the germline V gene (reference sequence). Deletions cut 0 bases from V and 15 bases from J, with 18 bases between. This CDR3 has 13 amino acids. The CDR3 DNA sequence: TGCAGTGCTAGAGAAGGTGGGGTCAATGAGGGGTTCTTC. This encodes CSAREGGVNEGFF.

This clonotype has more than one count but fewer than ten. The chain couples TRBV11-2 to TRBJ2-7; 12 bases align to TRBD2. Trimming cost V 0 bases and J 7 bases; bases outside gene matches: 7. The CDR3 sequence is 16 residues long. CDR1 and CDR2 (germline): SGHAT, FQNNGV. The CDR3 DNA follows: TGTGCCAGCAGCTTAGATCTAGCGGGAGGGCCTGGTGAGCAGTACGTC. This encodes CASSLDLAGGPGEQYV.

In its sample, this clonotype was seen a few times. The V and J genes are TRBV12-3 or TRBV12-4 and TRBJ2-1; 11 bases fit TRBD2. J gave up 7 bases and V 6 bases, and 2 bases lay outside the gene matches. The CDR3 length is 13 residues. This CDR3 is CASRRTSGNEQFF. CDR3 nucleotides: TGTGCCAGCAGGCGGACTAGCGGGAATGAGCAGTTCTTC.

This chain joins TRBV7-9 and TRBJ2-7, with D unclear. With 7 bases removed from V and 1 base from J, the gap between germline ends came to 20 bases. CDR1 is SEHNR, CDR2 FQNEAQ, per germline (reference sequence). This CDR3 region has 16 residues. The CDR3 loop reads CASTPPGPSSSYEQYV. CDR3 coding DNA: TGTGCCAGCACACCTCCGGGCCCTTCTTCTTCCTACGAGCAGTACGTC.

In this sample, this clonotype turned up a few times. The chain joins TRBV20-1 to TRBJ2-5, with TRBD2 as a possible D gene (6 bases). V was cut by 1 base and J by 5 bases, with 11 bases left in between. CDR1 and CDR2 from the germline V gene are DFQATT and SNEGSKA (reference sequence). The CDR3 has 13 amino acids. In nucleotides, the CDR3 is TGCAGTGCTAGAGGGACTACGGGGGAGACCCAGTACTTC. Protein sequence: CSARGTTGETQYF.

The chain's CDR3 is CASSQDPRTSGSYSGANVLTF. CDR3 DNA sequence: TGCGCCAGCAGCCAAGACCCCAGGACTAGCGGGAGTTACTCTGGGGCCAACGTCCTGACTTTC. The V call is TRBV4-1, the J call TRBJ2-6; TRBD2 aligns across 13 bases. Unmatched junction bases numbered 8, after V lost 0 bases and J lost 0 bases. The CDR3 sequence is 21 residues long. The germline V gene has CDR1 MGHRA and CDR2 YSYEKL.

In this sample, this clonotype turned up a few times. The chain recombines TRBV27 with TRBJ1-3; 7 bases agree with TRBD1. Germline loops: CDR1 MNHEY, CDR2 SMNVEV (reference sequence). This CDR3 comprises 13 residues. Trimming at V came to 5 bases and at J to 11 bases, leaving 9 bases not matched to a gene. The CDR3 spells CASSRDSWPPIYF. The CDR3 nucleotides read TGTGCCAGCAGTCGGGACAGCTGGCCGCCCATATATTTT.